This T cell receptor beta chain appears in the sequencing data of a study of blood T cell repertoires in COVID-19. Study overall: The United States, Italy and Spain provided the acute and convalescent COVID-19 samples. The analysed material was cDNA or gDNA that came from T cells, B-cell-depleted T cells, or PBMCs.

There are 14 residues in the CDR3. The germline CDR1 and CDR2 sequences are MNHEY and SVGAGI. The V end was cut by 6 bases, the J end by 1 base, with 12 bases between. Authors' data handling: Estimates of nucleated cell counts were drawn from the amplification of reference gene primers. Method: immunoSEQ multiplex PCR; TCRdb's copy keeps in-frame clones and lacks some. V, J and clone size were drawn from that table, and D and trimming were deduced from the DNA. The sample has about 310,000 clones; 87% are singletons. This receptor was taken from a man over 45 with active or convalescent COVID-19. What was sequenced was peripheral blood. V gene TRBV6-5 combines with J gene TRBJ1-1, with D maybe TRBD1 (5 bases). CDR3 DNA sequence: TGTGCCAGCAGACCCCTTAGGGGGAACACTGAAGCTTTCTTT. The encoded protein is CASRPLRGNTEAFF.